This TCR beta chain is drawn from a study of T cell responses to AZD1222 COVID-19 vaccine. Profiled with immunoSEQ multiplex PCR; TCRdb holds only in-frame clones, not every one. This table has about 110,000 clones, about nine tenths appearing once. Germline values: CDR1 MRHNA, CDR2 SNTAGT. CDR3 length equals 13 residues. Trimming pared 7 bases from V and 5 bases from J, leaving 11 bases between. Regarding this clone: What it binds is unknown.

General study findings and limits: Donors, mostly white British, included more females; clonal diversity was possibly underestimated.

The sequenced sample was peripheral blood, obtained on day 0 of AZD1222 vaccination. V gene TRBV6-4 combines with J gene TRBJ2-2, with D maybe TRBD1 (6 bases). The sequence was obtained from an adult in good health. The chain's CDR3 is CASTPGDTGELFF. The CDR3 DNA reads as TGTGCCAGCACTCCAGGGGATACCGGGGAGCTGTTTTTT.